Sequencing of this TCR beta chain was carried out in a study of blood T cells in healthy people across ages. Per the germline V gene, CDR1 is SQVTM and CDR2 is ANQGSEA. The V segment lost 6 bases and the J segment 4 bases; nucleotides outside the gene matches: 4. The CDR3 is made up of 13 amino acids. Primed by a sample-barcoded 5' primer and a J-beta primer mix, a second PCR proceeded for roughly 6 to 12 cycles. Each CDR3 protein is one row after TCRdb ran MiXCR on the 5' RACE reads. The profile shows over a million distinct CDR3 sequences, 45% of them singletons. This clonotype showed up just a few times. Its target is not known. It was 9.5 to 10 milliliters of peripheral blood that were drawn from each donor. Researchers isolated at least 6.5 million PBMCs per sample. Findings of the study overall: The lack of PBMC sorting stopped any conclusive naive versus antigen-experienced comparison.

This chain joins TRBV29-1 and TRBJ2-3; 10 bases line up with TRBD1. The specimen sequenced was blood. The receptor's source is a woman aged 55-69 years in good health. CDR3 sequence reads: CSVRQGASDTQYF. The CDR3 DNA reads TGCAGCGTAAGACAGGGGGCATCAGATACGCAGTATTTT.